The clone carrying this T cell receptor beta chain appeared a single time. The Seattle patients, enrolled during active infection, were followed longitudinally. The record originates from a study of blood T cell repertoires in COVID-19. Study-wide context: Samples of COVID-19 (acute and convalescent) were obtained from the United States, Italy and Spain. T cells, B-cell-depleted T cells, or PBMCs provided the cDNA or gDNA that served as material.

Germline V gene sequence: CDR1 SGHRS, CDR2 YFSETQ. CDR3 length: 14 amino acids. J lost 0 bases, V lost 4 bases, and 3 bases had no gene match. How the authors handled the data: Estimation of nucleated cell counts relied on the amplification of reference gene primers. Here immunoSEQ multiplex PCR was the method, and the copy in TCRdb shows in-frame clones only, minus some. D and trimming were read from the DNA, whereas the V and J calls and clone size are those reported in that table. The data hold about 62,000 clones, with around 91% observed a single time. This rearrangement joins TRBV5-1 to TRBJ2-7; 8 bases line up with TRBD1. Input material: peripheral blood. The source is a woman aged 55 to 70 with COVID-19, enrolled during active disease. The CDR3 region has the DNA TGCGCCAGCAGCCCGGACAGGGTCTCCTACGAGCAGTACTTC. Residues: CASSPDRVSYEQYF.